These T cell receptor beta chains were read from a single sample in a study of blood T cell repertoires in COVID-19. Here immunoSEQ multiplex PCR was the method, and the copy in TCRdb shows in-frame clones only, minus some. The sample lists 260,000 or so clones, less than 85% seen once, with 2% to 3% in the top ten. Material: PBMCs or T cells enriched from blood (not recorded which). These receptors all come from a woman aged 45-65 years who had recovered from COVID-19. CDR3s include the opening cysteine and the closing phenylalanine or tryptophan. Fields, in order: clone size, V gene, D gene, CDR3 length, J gene, CDR3 DNA, CDR3 protein. D genes are given only for firm matches. Clone size is stated in some rows and not others, as once, few, many or a class when expanded.

clone_size: NA; v_call: TRBV24-1; d_call: TRBD1; cdr3_length: 15; j_call: TRBJ1-1; cdr3_nt: TGTGCCACCCGGGGTAAGACAGGGGGCTTCAGTGAAGCTTTCTTT; cdr3_aa: CATRGKTGGFSEAFF
clone_size: NA; v_call: TRBV7-9; d_call: NA; cdr3_length: 17; j_call: TRBJ1-5; cdr3_nt: TGTGCCAGCAGCCAATCCCGCGGACAGATCGGAAATCAGCCCCAGCATTTT; cdr3_aa: CASSQSRGQIGNQPQHF
clone_size: few; v_call: TRBV29-1; d_call: TRBD1; cdr3_length: 14; j_call: TRBJ1-3; cdr3_nt: TGCAGCGTTGAAACAGGGGCCTCTGGAAACACCATATATTTT; cdr3_aa: CSVETGASGNTIYF
clone_size: NA; v_call: TRBV18; d_call: NA; cdr3_length: 12; j_call: TRBJ1-1; cdr3_nt: TGTGCCAGCTCACCACAGGAGACTGAAGCTTTCTTT; cdr3_aa: CASSPQETEAFF
clone_size: NA; v_call: TRBV5-6; d_call: NA; cdr3_length: 14; j_call: TRBJ2-7; cdr3_nt: TGTGCCAGCAGCTTGGCCAGGCCCCACTACGAGCAGTACTTC; cdr3_aa: CASSLARPHYEQYF
clone_size: NA; v_call: TRBV7-7; d_call: TRBD2; cdr3_length: 15; j_call: TRBJ2-3; cdr3_nt: TGTGCCAGCAGCTTGAGCGGGAGCGGCACAGATACGCAGTATTTT; cdr3_aa: CASSLSGSGTDTQYF
clone_size: NA; v_call: TRBV3-1/TRBV3-2; d_call: TRBD2; cdr3_length: 19; j_call: TRBJ2-2; cdr3_nt: TGTGCCAGCAGCCTCGGACTAGCGGGCTATAAATCGAACACCGGGGAGCTGTTTTTT; cdr3_aa: CASSLGLAGYKSNTGELFF
clone_size: few; v_call: TRBV19; d_call: NA; cdr3_length: 14; j_call: TRBJ1-6; cdr3_nt: TGTGCCAGTAGTATCCGAGGAGGGAATTCACCCCTCCACTTT; cdr3_aa: CASSIRGGNSPLHF
clone_size: NA; v_call: TRBV11-2; d_call: TRBD1; cdr3_length: 13; j_call: TRBJ1-1; cdr3_nt: TGTGCCAGCAGCTTAAGACAGGGCGCTGAAGCTTTCTTT; cdr3_aa: CASSLRQGAEAFF
clone_size: NA; v_call: TRBV6-5; d_call: TRBD2; cdr3_length: 14; j_call: TRBJ2-7; cdr3_nt: TGTGCCAGCAGTTACTCGGCGGGAGTCTACGAGCAGTACTTC; cdr3_aa: CASSYSAGVYEQYF
clone_size: NA; v_call: TRBV30; d_call: NA; cdr3_length: 13; j_call: TRBJ1-5; cdr3_nt: TGTGCCTGGAGTGTAGAGGGTGATCAGCCCCAGCATTTT; cdr3_aa: CAWSVEGDQPQHF
clone_size: NA; v_call: TRBV7-9; d_call: NA; cdr3_length: 17; j_call: TRBJ2-6; cdr3_nt: TGTGCCAGCAGCCCCCGGACGGGGAGCTCTGGGGCCAACGTCCTGACTTTC; cdr3_aa: CASSPRTGSSGANVLTF
clone_size: once; v_call: TRBV11-2; d_call: TRBD2; cdr3_length: 16; j_call: TRBJ2-1; cdr3_nt: TGTGCCAGCAGACGACTAGCGGGGGGAGCCTACAATGAGCAGTTCTTC; cdr3_aa: CASRRLAGGAYNEQFF
clone_size: NA; v_call: TRBV3-1/TRBV3-2; d_call: NA; cdr3_length: 15; j_call: TRBJ2-5; cdr3_nt: TGTGCCAGCAGAAGGGGTAGCGGAGAACAAGAGACCCAGTACTTC; cdr3_aa: CASRRGSGEQETQYF
clone_size: NA; v_call: TRBV27; d_call: NA; cdr3_length: 13; j_call: TRBJ1-1; cdr3_nt: TGTGCCAGCGGGTGGACAGCGAACACTGAAGCTTTCTTT; cdr3_aa: CASGWTANTEAFF
clone_size: NA; v_call: TRBV10-3; d_call: NA; cdr3_length: 13; j_call: TRBJ2-1; cdr3_nt: TGTGCCATCAGCGGGCAACAGGGCTATGAGCAGTTCTTC; cdr3_aa: CAISGQQGYEQFF
clone_size: NA; v_call: TRBV7-9; d_call: TRBD1; cdr3_length: 14; j_call: TRBJ2-1; cdr3_nt: TGTGCCACGACCTTCCGGGACAGGGTAAATGAGCAGTTCTTC; cdr3_aa: CATTFRDRVNEQFF
clone_size: NA; v_call: TRBV7-2; d_call: TRBD2; cdr3_length: 16; j_call: TRBJ2-3; cdr3_nt: TGTGCCAGCAGCCCGACTAGCGGGGGGGGGATAGATACGCAGTATTTT; cdr3_aa: CASSPTSGGGIDTQYF
clone_size: NA; v_call: TRBV19; d_call: TRBD1; cdr3_length: 16; j_call: TRBJ1-1; cdr3_nt: TGTGCCAGTAGTATTGGGACAGGGTATGGGGTCACTGAAGCTTTCTTT; cdr3_aa: CASSIGTGYGVTEAFF
clone_size: NA; v_call: TRBV6-4; d_call: TRBD1; cdr3_length: 15; j_call: TRBJ1-2; cdr3_nt: TGTGCCAGCAGCGATAAGACAGGGGGTTTCGGTGGCTACACCTTC; cdr3_aa: CASSDKTGGFGGYTF
clone_size: NA; v_call: TRBV5-4; d_call: NA; cdr3_length: 13; j_call: TRBJ2-1; cdr3_nt: TGTGCCAGCAGCCGGAAAGGGGTGACTGAGCAGTTCTTC; cdr3_aa: CASSRKGVTEQFF
clone_size: NA; v_call: TRBV18; d_call: TRBD1; cdr3_length: 14; j_call: TRBJ1-2; cdr3_nt: TGTGCCAGCTCACCGGAGGGACAGGGGGATGGCTACACCTTC; cdr3_aa: CASSPEGQGDGYTF
clone_size: NA; v_call: TRBV12-3/TRBV12-4; d_call: NA; cdr3_length: 13; j_call: TRBJ2-5; cdr3_nt: TGTGCCAGCAGTTTAGAGGGAAGGGGGTCCCAGTACTTC; cdr3_aa: CASSLEGRGSQYF
clone_size: NA; v_call: TRBV29-1; d_call: TRBD2; cdr3_length: 14; j_call: TRBJ2-5; cdr3_nt: TGCAGCGTTAGACTAGCGGGGGTCCAAGAGACCCAGTACTTC; cdr3_aa: CSVRLAGVQETQYF
clone_size: NA; v_call: TRBV6-2/TRBV6-3; d_call: TRBD1; cdr3_length: 14; j_call: TRBJ2-7; cdr3_nt: TGTGCCAGCAGTTACTCGACAGGGAATTACGAGCAGTACTTC; cdr3_aa: CASSYSTGNYEQYF
clone_size: NA; v_call: TRBV30; d_call: NA; cdr3_length: 14; j_call: TRBJ2-1; cdr3_nt: TGTGCCTGGAGGCAGAAAAGCTCCTACAATGAGCAGTTCTTC; cdr3_aa: CAWRQKSSYNEQFF
clone_size: NA; v_call: TRBV9; d_call: NA; cdr3_length: 15; j_call: TRBJ2-1; cdr3_nt: TGTGCCAGCAGCGTAGGCCTCTCGGAGTCTGGTGAGCAGTTCTTC; cdr3_aa: CASSVGLSESGEQFF
clone_size: NA; v_call: TRBV5-5; d_call: NA; cdr3_length: 14; j_call: TRBJ1-1; cdr3_nt: TGTGCCAGCAGCTCCGGACTGACGAACACTGAAGCTTTCTTT; cdr3_aa: CASSSGLTNTEAFF
clone_size: once; v_call: TRBV9; d_call: TRBD2; cdr3_length: 16; j_call: TRBJ2-5; cdr3_nt: TGTGCCAGCAGCGAGGGACTAGCGGGAGCCCAAGAGACCCAGTACTTC; cdr3_aa: CASSEGLAGAQETQYF
clone_size: NA; v_call: TRBV30; d_call: TRBD1; cdr3_length: 19; j_call: TRBJ1-5; cdr3_nt: TGTGCCTGGAGTGGCTTTGGGGACAGGGGTCGTGGCGGCAATCAGCCCCAGCATTTT; cdr3_aa: CAWSGFGDRGRGGNQPQHF
clone_size: NA; v_call: TRBV15; d_call: NA; cdr3_length: 15; j_call: TRBJ1-5; cdr3_nt: TGTGCCACCAGCAGAGTCAGGGATTGGAATCAGCCCCAGCATTTT; cdr3_aa: CATSRVRDWNQPQHF
clone_size: NA; v_call: TRBV7-8; d_call: TRBD1; cdr3_length: 14; j_call: TRBJ1-2; cdr3_nt: TGTGCCAGCAGCTTAGCGTACAGGGGCTATGGCTACACCTTC; cdr3_aa: CASSLAYRGYGYTF
clone_size: NA; v_call: TRBV2; d_call: TRBD1; cdr3_length: 14; j_call: TRBJ2-7; cdr3_nt: TGTGCCAGCAGTGTCGGGACAGTTTCCTACGAGCAGTACTTC; cdr3_aa: CASSVGTVSYEQYF
clone_size: NA; v_call: TRBV2; d_call: TRBD1; cdr3_length: 16; j_call: TRBJ1-2; cdr3_nt: TGTGCCAGCATTATGAGAGGGGGGACAGCTAACTATGGCTACACCTTC; cdr3_aa: CASIMRGGTANYGYTF
clone_size: NA; v_call: TRBV11-2; d_call: TRBD1; cdr3_length: 13; j_call: TRBJ1-2; cdr3_nt: TGTGCCAGCAGCAGAACAGGGGGAAATGGCTACACCTTC; cdr3_aa: CASSRTGGNGYTF
clone_size: NA; v_call: TRBV5-6; d_call: NA; cdr3_length: 13; j_call: TRBJ1-1; cdr3_nt: TGTGCCAGCAGCCTGCCGGTGAACACTGAAGCTTTCTTT; cdr3_aa: CASSLPVNTEAFF
clone_size: NA; v_call: TRBV11-2; d_call: NA; cdr3_length: 16; j_call: TRBJ2-7; cdr3_nt: TGTGCCAGCAGCCACCCTTCGACATACAGCTCCTACGAGCAGTACTTC; cdr3_aa: CASSHPSTYSSYEQYF
clone_size: NA; v_call: TRBV7-8; d_call: NA; cdr3_length: 14; j_call: TRBJ2-5; cdr3_nt: TGTGCCACCGCTTCGCAGACTAAACAAGAGACCCAGTACTTC; cdr3_aa: CATASQTKQETQYF
clone_size: many; v_call: TRBV24-1; d_call: NA; cdr3_length: 15; j_call: TRBJ2-3; cdr3_nt: TGTGCCACCAGTGGCTCGGACTTAAGCCACGCCGCGCAGTATTTT; cdr3_aa: CATSGSDLSHAAQYF
clone_size: NA; v_call: TRBV7-9; d_call: TRBD1; cdr3_length: 17; j_call: TRBJ1-4; cdr3_nt: TGTGCCAGCAGCCACACCAAAAGGACAGGGAGGAATGAAAAACTGTTTTTT; cdr3_aa: CASSHTKRTGRNEKLFF
clone_size: many; v_call: TRBV7-8; d_call: TRBD1; cdr3_length: 16; j_call: TRBJ2-5; cdr3_nt: TGTGCCAGCAGCTTTATCCGGGACAGGGTGGAGGAGACCCAGTACTTC; cdr3_aa: CASSFIRDRVEETQYF
clone_size: NA; v_call: TRBV9; d_call: TRBD1; cdr3_length: 15; j_call: TRBJ1-2; cdr3_nt: TGTGCCAGCAGCGTATTGGACAGGGGGGTGTATGGCTACACCTTC; cdr3_aa: CASSVLDRGVYGYTF
clone_size: NA; v_call: TRBV19; d_call: NA; cdr3_length: 16; j_call: TRBJ1-2; cdr3_nt: TGTGCCAGTAGTATTTTAAAGGCAGGGGTTAACTATGGCTACACCTTC; cdr3_aa: CASSILKAGVNYGYTF
clone_size: NA; v_call: TRBV15; d_call: TRBD1; cdr3_length: 15; j_call: TRBJ1-1; cdr3_nt: TGTGCCACCAGCAGAGATCAGGAGGGGGCCACTGAAGCTTTCTTT; cdr3_aa: CATSRDQEGATEAFF
clone_size: NA; v_call: TRBV2; d_call: TRBD1; cdr3_length: 15; j_call: TRBJ1-6; cdr3_nt: TGTGCCAGCAGGCCACAGGGGGCGGCTCAATCACTCCTCCACTTT; cdr3_aa: CASRPQGAAQSLLHF
clone_size: NA; v_call: TRBV6-5; d_call: TRBD1; cdr3_length: 14; j_call: TRBJ1-4; cdr3_nt: TGTGCCAGCAGTCCCGGGACAGTCAATGAAAAACTGTTTTTT; cdr3_aa: CASSPGTVNEKLFF
clone_size: few; v_call: TRBV5-4; d_call: TRBD2; cdr3_length: 14; j_call: TRBJ2-7; cdr3_nt: TGTGCCAGCAGCCCTAGCGGGGGCTCCTACGAGCAGTACTTC; cdr3_aa: CASSPSGGSYEQYF
clone_size: NA; v_call: TRBV7-2; d_call: NA; cdr3_length: 15; j_call: TRBJ2-7; cdr3_nt: TGTGCCAGCAGCTTAGTAACGGGACTGAGCTACGAGCAGTACTTC; cdr3_aa: CASSLVTGLSYEQYF
clone_size: NA; v_call: TRBV4-2; d_call: TRBD2; cdr3_length: 16; j_call: TRBJ2-3; cdr3_nt: TGTGCCAGCAGCCATTTCCGGGGAGGAGCGGGGAGTATGCAGTATTTT; cdr3_aa: CASSHFRGGAGSMQYF
clone_size: NA; v_call: TRBV7-9; d_call: NA; cdr3_length: 14; j_call: TRBJ1-5; cdr3_nt: TGTGCCAGCAGCACAGCAGGCGGCAATCAGCCCCAGCATTTT; cdr3_aa: CASSTAGGNQPQHF
clone_size: NA; v_call: TRBV7-7; d_call: TRBD2; cdr3_length: 16; j_call: TRBJ2-1; cdr3_nt: TGTGCCAGCAGCTTAGAACCCAGCGGGGGCTACAATGAGCAGTTCTTC; cdr3_aa: CASSLEPSGGYNEQFF
clone_size: NA; v_call: TRBV5-8; d_call: TRBD1; cdr3_length: 12; j_call: TRBJ1-2; cdr3_nt: TGTGCCAGCAGCTCTAACTACGGGACAGACACCTTC; cdr3_aa: CASSSNYGTDTF
clone_size: NA; v_call: TRBV4-3; d_call: NA; cdr3_length: 16; j_call: TRBJ1-3; cdr3_nt: TGCGCCAGCAGCCCCGAACCAGACAGCTCTGGAAACACCATATATTTT; cdr3_aa: CASSPEPDSSGNTIYF